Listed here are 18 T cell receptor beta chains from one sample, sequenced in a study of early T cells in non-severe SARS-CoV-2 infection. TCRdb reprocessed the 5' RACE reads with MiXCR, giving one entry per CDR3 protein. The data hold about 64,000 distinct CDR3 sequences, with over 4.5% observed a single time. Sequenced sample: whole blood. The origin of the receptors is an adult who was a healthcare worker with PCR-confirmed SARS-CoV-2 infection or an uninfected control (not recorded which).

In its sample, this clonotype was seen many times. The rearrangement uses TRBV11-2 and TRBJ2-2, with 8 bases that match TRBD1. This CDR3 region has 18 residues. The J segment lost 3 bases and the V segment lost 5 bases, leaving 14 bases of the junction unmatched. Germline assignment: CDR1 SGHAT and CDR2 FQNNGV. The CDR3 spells CASSDWGQDRDDTGELFF. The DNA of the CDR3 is TGTGCCAGCAGCGACTGGGGGCAGGACAGGGATGACACCGGGGAGCTGTTTTTT.

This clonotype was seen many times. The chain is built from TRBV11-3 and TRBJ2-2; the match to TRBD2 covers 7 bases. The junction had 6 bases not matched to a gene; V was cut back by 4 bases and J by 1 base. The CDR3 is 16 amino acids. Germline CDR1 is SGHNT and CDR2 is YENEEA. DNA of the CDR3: TGTGCCAGCAGCTCCTCGGCTAGCGGGAACACCGGGGAGCTGTTTTTT. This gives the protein CASSSSASGNTGELFF. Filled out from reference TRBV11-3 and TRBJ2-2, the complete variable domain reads EAGVVQSPRYKIIEKKQPVAFWCNPISGHNTLYWYLQNLGQGPELLIRYENEEAVDDSQLPKDRFSAERLKGVDSTLKIQPAELGDSAVYLCASSSSASGNTGELFFGEGSRLTVL.

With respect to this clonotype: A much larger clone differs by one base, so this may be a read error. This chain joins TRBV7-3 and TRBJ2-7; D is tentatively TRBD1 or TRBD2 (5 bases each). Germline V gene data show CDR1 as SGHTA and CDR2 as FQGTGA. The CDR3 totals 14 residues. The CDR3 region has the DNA TGTGCCAGCAGCAAATCCGGGACCAACTACAAGCAGTACTTC. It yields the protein CASSKSGTNYKQYF.

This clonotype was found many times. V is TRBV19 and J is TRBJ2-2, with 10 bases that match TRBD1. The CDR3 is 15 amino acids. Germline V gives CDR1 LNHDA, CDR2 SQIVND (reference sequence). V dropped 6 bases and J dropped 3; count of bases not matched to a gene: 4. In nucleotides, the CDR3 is TGTGCCAGTAGGAGACAGGGGGCGGACACCGGGGAGCTGTTTTTT. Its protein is CASRRQGADTGELFF.

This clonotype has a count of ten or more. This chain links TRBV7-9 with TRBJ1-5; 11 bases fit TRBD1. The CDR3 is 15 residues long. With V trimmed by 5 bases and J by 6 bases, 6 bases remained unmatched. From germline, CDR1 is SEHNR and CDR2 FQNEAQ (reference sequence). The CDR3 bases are TGTGCCAGCAGCCTCGATGGACAGGGGGCTCAGCCCCAGCATTTT. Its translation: CASSLDGQGAQPQHF. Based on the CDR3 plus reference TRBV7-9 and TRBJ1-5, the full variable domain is DTGVSQNPRHKITKRGQNVTFRCDPISEHNRLYWYRQTLGQGPEFLTYFQNEAQLEKSRLLSDRFSAERPKGSFSTLEIQRTEQGDSAMYLCASSLDGQGAQPQHFGDGTRLSIL.

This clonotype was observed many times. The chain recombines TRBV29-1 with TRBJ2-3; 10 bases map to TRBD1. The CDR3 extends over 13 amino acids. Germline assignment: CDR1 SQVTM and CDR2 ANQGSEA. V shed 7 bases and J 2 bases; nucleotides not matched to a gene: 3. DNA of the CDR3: TGCAGCGCTGGGACAGGGGACACAGATACGCAGTATTTT. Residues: CSAGTGDTDTQYF.

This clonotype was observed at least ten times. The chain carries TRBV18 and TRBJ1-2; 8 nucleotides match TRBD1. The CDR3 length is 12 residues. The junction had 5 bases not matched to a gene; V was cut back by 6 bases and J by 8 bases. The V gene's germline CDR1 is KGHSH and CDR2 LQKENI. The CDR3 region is CASSPQGAGYTF. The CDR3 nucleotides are TGTGCCAGCTCGCCGCAGGGGGCGGGCTACACCTTC. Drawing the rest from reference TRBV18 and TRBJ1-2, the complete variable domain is NAGVMQNPRHLVRRRGQEARLRCSPMKGHSHVYWYRQLPEEGLKFMVYLQKENIIDESGMPKERFSAEFPKEGPSILRIQQVVRGDSAAYFCASSPQGAGYTFGSGTRLTVV.

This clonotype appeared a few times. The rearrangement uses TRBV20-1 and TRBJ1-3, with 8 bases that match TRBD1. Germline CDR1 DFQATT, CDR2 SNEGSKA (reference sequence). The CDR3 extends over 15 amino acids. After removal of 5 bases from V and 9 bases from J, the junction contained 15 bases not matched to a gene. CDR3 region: CSAPDRAYATSTIYF. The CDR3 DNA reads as TGCAGTGCTCCGGACAGGGCATACGCGACGAGCACCATATATTTT.

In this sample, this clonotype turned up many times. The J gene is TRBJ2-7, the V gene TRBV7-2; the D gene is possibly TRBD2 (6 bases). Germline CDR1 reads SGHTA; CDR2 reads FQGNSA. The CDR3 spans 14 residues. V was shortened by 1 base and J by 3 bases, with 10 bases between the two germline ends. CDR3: CASSLEGLYYEQYF. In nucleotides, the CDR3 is TGTGCCAGCAGCTTAGAGGGACTTTACTACGAGCAGTACTTC.

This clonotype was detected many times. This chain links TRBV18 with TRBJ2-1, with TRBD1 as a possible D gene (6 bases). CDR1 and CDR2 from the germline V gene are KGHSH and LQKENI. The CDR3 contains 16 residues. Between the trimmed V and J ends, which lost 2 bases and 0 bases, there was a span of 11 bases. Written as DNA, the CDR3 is TGTGCCAGCTCACCAAATGGGGGCGACTCCTACAATGAGCAGTTCTTC. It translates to CASSPNGGDSYNEQFF.

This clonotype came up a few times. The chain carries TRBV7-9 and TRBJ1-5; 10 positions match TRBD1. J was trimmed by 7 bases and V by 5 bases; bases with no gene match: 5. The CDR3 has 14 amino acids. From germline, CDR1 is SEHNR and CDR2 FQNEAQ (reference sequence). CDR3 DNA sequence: TGTGCCAGCAGCAGGGACAGGGGACACCAGCCCCAGCATTTT. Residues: CASSRDRGHQPQHF.

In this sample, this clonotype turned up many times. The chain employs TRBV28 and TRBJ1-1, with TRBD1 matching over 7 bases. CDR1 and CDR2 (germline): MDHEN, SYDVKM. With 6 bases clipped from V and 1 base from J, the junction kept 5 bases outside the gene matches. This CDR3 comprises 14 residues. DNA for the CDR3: TGTGCCAGCAGAGGAAGACAGGGGAACACTGAAGCTTTCTTT. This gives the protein CASRGRQGNTEAFF. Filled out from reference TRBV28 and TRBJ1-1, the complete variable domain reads DVKVTQSSRYLVKRTGEKVFLECVQDMDHENMFWYRQDPGLGLRLIYFSYDVKMKEKGDIPEGYSVSREKKERFSLILESASTNQTSMYLCASRGRQGNTEAFFGQGTRLTVV.

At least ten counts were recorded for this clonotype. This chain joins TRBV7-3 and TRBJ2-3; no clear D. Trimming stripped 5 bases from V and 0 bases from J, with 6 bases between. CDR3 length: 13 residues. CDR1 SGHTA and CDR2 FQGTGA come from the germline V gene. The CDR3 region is CASSTTSTDTQYF. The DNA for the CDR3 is TGTGCCAGCAGCACGACTAGCACAGATACGCAGTATTTT.

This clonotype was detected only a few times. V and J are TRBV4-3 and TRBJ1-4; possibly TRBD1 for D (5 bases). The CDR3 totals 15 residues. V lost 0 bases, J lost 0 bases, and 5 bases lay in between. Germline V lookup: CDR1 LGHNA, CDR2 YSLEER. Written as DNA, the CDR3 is TGCGCCAGCAGCCAAGAGGGGGCAACTAATGAAAAACTGTTTTTT. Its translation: CASSQEGATNEKLFF.

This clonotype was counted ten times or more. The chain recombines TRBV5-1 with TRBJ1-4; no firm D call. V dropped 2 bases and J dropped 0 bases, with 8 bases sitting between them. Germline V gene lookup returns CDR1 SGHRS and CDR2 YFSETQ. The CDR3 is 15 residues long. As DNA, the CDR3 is TGCGCCAGCAGCTTTGGACGCTCAACTAATGAAAAACTGTTTTTT. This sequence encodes CASSFGRSTNEKLFF.

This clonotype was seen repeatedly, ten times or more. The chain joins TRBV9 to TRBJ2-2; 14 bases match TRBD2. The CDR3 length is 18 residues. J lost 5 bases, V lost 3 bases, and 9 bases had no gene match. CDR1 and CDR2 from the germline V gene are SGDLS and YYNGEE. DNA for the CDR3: TGTGCCAGCAGCGCTTTGGGACTAGCGGGAGTAGGGACCGGGGAGCTGTTTTTT. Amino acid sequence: CASSALGLAGVGTGELFF.

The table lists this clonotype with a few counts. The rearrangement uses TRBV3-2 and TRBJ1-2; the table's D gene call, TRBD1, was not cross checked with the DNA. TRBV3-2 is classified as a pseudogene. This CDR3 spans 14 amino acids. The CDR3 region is CASSQGDRVHGYTF. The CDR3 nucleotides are TGTGCCAGCAGCCAAGGGGACAGGGTCCATGGCTACACCTTC.

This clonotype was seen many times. CDR3 region: CASSPFTNEQYF. The CDR3, as DNA: TGTGCCAGCTCACCATTTACCAACGAGCAGTACTTC. V is TRBV18 and J is TRBJ2-7, with D hard to call. V shed 2 bases and J shed 5 bases, with 7 bases lying between them. The CDR3 is 12 residues long. Germline values: CDR1 KGHSH, CDR2 LQKENI. The entire variable domain, with the rest obtained from reference TRBV18 and TRBJ2-7, is as follows: NAGVMQNPRHLVRRRGQEARLRCSPMKGHSHVYWYRQLPEEGLKFMVYLQKENIIDESGMPKERFSAEFPKEGPSILRIQQVVRGDSAAYFCASSPFTNEQYFGPGTRLTVT.